A selection of T cell receptor beta chains follows, all from one sample in a study of PD-1 blockade in classical Hodgkin lymphoma. Data came from immunoSEQ multiplex PCR; TCRdb stores just in-frame clones and leaves some out. The sample carries approximately 20,000 clones, 83% recorded once. Sequences were derived from CD4+ T cells from blood, sampled before the fourth cycle of nivolumab. The source of these receptors is a human donor with classical Hodgkin lymphoma. The CDR3 runs from the conserved cysteine through the conserved F or W. The D gene is left open where the match is weak. A row's size may be missing; if present it is once, few, many or a size class.

v_gene	j_gene	abundance	d_gene	CDR3nt	CDR3aa
TRBV5-6	TRBJ1-6	once	TRBD1	TGTGCCAGCAGCACGGGACAGGGGGATCAATCACCCCTCCACTTT	CASSTGQGDQSPLHF
TRBV2	TRBJ2-6	few	NA	TGTGCCAGCAGTGAAACACTTTCAGGCTCTGGGGCCAACGTCCTGACTTTC	CASSETLSGSGANVLTF
TRBV7-9	TRBJ2-1	NA	NA	TGTGCCAGCAGCTTAGTTCTCACGAGCTCCTACAATGAGCAGTTCTTC	CASSLVLTSSYNEQFF
TRBV27	TRBJ2-3	NA	NA	TGTGCCAGCAGTTTAGGTCGGGGCACAGATACGCAGTATTTT	CASSLGRGTDTQYF
TRBV18	TRBJ1-1	NA	TRBD1	TGTGCCAGCTCACTCCACGGGACAGAGGACAACACTGAAGCTTTCTTT	CASSLHGTEDNTEAFF
TRBV6-1	TRBJ1-2	NA	NA	TGTGCCAGCAGTCAGGGTAGCGGCTACACCTTC	CASSQGSGYTF
TRBV18	TRBJ2-5	NA	NA	TGTGCCAGCTCACCATTGCTACAAGAGACCCAGTACTTC	CASSPLLQETQYF
TRBV6-1	TRBJ1-4	NA	NA	TGTGCCAGCAGTACCCAGGGAACTAATGAAAAACTGTTTTTT	CASSTQGTNEKLFF
TRBV18	TRBJ2-7	NA	TRBD1	TGTGCCAGCTCACCAATCACAGGGGGCGAGCAGTACTTC	CASSPITGGEQYF
TRBV4-1	TRBJ2-1	NA	NA	TGCGCCAGCAGCTTAGGCCCAGCCTCAGCGAGCTACAATGAGCAGTTCTTC	CASSLGPASASYNEQFF
TRBV28	TRBJ1-2	NA	NA	NA	CASSFVSVSGYGYTF
TRBV19	TRBJ2-2	NA	NA	TGTGCCAGTAGTATGAATTGGGACACCGCGAACACCGGGGAGCTGTTTTTT	CASSMNWDTANTGELFF
TRBV6-1	TRBJ1-2	NA	NA	TGTGCCAGCAGTGAAGCCCGAGGAGCTAACTATGGCTACACCTTC	CASSEARGANYGYTF
TRBV14	TRBJ1-4	NA	TRBD1	TGTGCCAGCAGCCCGCGCAGGGGGAACCCTCGGTCGGAAAAACTGTTTTTT	CASSPRRGNPRSEKLFF
TRBV27	TRBJ2-5	NA	TRBD2	TGTGCCAGCAGTTCCGGGACTAGCGGGAGCCAGACCCAGTACTTC	CASSSGTSGSQTQYF
TRBV7-9	TRBJ2-7	NA	NA	TGTGCCAGCAGCTTTGACTATTCCTACGAGCAGTACTTC	CASSFDYSYEQYF
TRBV9	TRBJ1-1	NA	TRBD1	TGTGCCAGCAGCGAAAGGACAGGGGGGAACACTGAAGCTTTCTTT	CASSERTGGNTEAFF
TRBV6-1	TRBJ1-2	NA	TRBD1	TGTGCCAGCAGCGACAGGGGCAACTATGGCTACACCTTC	CASSDRGNYGYTF
TRBV28	TRBJ2-1	NA	NA	TGTGCCAGCAGAACCGCGGGTCTAGGATTGAATGAGCAGTTCTTC	CASRTAGLGLNEQFF
TRBV30	TRBJ1-6	NA	NA	TGTGCCTGGAGTCCCGGGGCTAATTCACCCCTCCACTTT	CAWSPGANSPLHF
TRBV4-1	TRBJ2-2	NA	NA	TGCGCCAGCAGCCAAGAGAGGTGGGACGGGGAGCTGTTTTTT	CASSQERWDGELFF
TRBV6-1	TRBJ1-5	NA	NA	TGTGCCAGCAGCTCACAGGGTTATAGCAATCAGCCCCAGCATTTT	CASSSQGYSNQPQHF
TRBV10-3	TRBJ2-7	NA	TRBD2	TGTGCCATCAGCCAACTAGCGGGAGGTCTCCACGAGCAGTACTTC	CAISQLAGGLHEQYF
TRBV6-1	TRBJ1-5	NA	TRBD1	TGTGCCAGCAGCAAAACAGGGGGCCTTAATCAGCCCCAGCATTTT	CASSKTGGLNQPQHF
TRBV2	TRBJ2-1	NA	TRBD2	TGTGCCAGCAGTAAAGGGGGGGGGACTAGCGTATTCTTC	CASSKGGGTSVFF
TRBV19	TRBJ2-3	NA	NA	TGTGCCAGTAGTCTCCGGGACGGTAGAGATACGCAGTATTTT	CASSLRDGRDTQYF
TRBV18	TRBJ2-7	medium-sized	TRBD2	TGTGCCAGCTCATCCGGACTAGCGGGAGTGGGAGAGCAGTACTTC	CASSSGLAGVGEQYF
TRBV18	TRBJ2-5	once	NA	TGTGCCAGCTCACCGCGGACAGAACAAGAGACCCAGTACTTC	CASSPRTEQETQYF
TRBV15	TRBJ2-3	NA	NA	TGTGCCACCAGCAGAGGAGAGGGCACAGATACGCAGTATTTT	CATSRGEGTDTQYF
TRBV5-1	TRBJ1-1	NA	NA	TGCGCCAGCAGCTTGGTTGGGGCGAACACTGAAGCTTTCTTT	CASSLVGANTEAFF
TRBV5-1	TRBJ2-5	NA	TRBD2	TGCGCCAGCAGTCCGGGACTAGCGGTGCCACACCAAGAGACCCAGTACTTC	CASSPGLAVPHQETQYF
TRBV10-3	TRBJ1-3	NA	TRBD1	TGTGCCATCAGACCCTCTACAGGGGTCGATGGAAACACCATATATTTT	CAIRPSTGVDGNTIYF
TRBV6-1	TRBJ2-7	NA	NA	TGTGCCAGCAGTGCGCGGGACATCTCCTACGAGCAGTACTTC	CASSARDISYEQYF
TRBV6-5	TRBJ1-1	NA	NA	TGTGCCAGCAGGGGCAACACAGGGATGGGCACTGAAGCTTTCTTT	CASRGNTGMGTEAFF
TRBV5-1	TRBJ2-7	NA	TRBD2	TGCGCCAGCGGAGGGGAACCGGGACTAAAGTGGGACGAGCAGTACTTC	CASGGEPGLKWDEQYF
TRBV6-1	TRBJ2-3	NA	NA	TGTGCCAGCAGTGCCCAGGCAGATACGCAGTATTTT	CASSAQADTQYF
TRBV5-1	TRBJ1-5	NA	NA	TGCGCCAGCATCAAGGGCAAGGTCCCGGGGCCCCAGCATTTT	CASIKGKVPGPQHF
TRBV11-2	TRBJ2-3	NA	TRBD2	TGTGCCAGCAGCACAACCTCCGGGACTAGGGACCCAGATACGCAGTATTTT	CASSTTSGTRDPDTQYF
TRBV10-1	TRBJ1-1	NA	NA	TGCGCCAGCAGTGAGTCCGTGGATTTGGGCACTGAAGCTTTCTTT	CASSESVDLGTEAFF